The rows below give T cell receptor beta chains drawn from one sample of a study of blood T cell repertoires in COVID-19. Profiling relied on immunoSEQ multiplex PCR, and the TCRdb table lists in-frame clones only, not all of them. The top ten clones hold approximately 0.85% of a sample with a few hundred thousand clones, around nine tenths of them seen once. The sequenced material came from peripheral blood. Receptor source: a woman in her thirties or forties who had recovered from COVID-19. Both conserved end residues are part of each CDR3. Fields, in order: D gene, J gene, V gene, clone size, CDR3 protein, CDR3 DNA. A D gene is named only where the DNA matches it firmly. Some rows mark clone size as missing; the rest say once, few, many or name a class of expanded clone.

d_call: TRBD1; j_call: TRBJ2-7; v_call: TRBV15; clone_size: -; cdr3_aa: CATSRAGDREYSYEQYF; cdr3_nt: TGTGCCACCAGCAGAGCCGGGGACAGAGAGTACTCCTACGAGCAGTACTTC
d_call: TRBD2; j_call: TRBJ2-3; v_call: TRBV7-9; clone_size: -; cdr3_aa: CASGLAGGAADTQYF; cdr3_nt: TGTGCCAGCGGACTAGCGGGGGGGGCCGCAGATACGCAGTATTTT
d_call: -; j_call: TRBJ1-2; v_call: TRBV21-1; clone_size: -; cdr3_aa: CASSKDGGRGYTF; cdr3_nt: TGTGCCAGCAGCAAAGATGGCGGGCGTGGCTACACCTTC
d_call: TRBD2; j_call: TRBJ2-3; v_call: TRBV7-2; clone_size: -; cdr3_aa: CASSLGSSGHTDTQYF; cdr3_nt: TGTGCCAGCAGCTTAGGGTCTAGCGGTCACACAGATACGCAGTATTTT
d_call: -; j_call: TRBJ1-5; v_call: TRBV19; clone_size: -; cdr3_aa: CASSILGVNQPQHF; cdr3_nt: TGTGCCAGTAGTATACTGGGCGTCAATCAGCCCCAGCATTTT
d_call: -; j_call: TRBJ2-1; v_call: TRBV28; clone_size: -; cdr3_aa: CASKPGTKNEQFF; cdr3_nt: TGTGCCAGTAAACCCGGGACAAAAAATGAGCAGTTCTTC
d_call: TRBD1; j_call: TRBJ2-7; v_call: TRBV7-9; clone_size: -; cdr3_aa: CASSSSTTGGYEQYF; cdr3_nt: TGTGCCAGCAGCTCTAGCACGACAGGGGGCTACGAGCAGTACTTC
d_call: -; j_call: TRBJ2-1; v_call: TRBV18; clone_size: -; cdr3_aa: CASSRGDSPEQFF; cdr3_nt: TGTGCCAGCTCACGAGGGGACTCACCGGAGCAGTTCTTC
d_call: -; j_call: TRBJ1-6; v_call: TRBV5-8; clone_size: -; cdr3_aa: CATRPRTEYNSPLHF; cdr3_nt: TGTGCCACCCGGCCCAGGACAGAATATAATTCACCCCTCCACTTT
d_call: TRBD1; j_call: TRBJ1-3; v_call: TRBV9; clone_size: -; cdr3_aa: CASSVEGTVGNTIYF; cdr3_nt: TGTGCCAGCAGCGTAGAAGGGACAGTAGGAAACACCATATATTTT
d_call: TRBD2; j_call: TRBJ2-7; v_call: TRBV3-1/TRBV3-2; clone_size: -; cdr3_aa: CASSQYGTGLAGEEQYF; cdr3_nt: TGTGCCAGCAGCCAATACGGAACGGGACTAGCGGGAGAAGAGCAGTACTTC
d_call: TRBD2; j_call: TRBJ2-1; v_call: TRBV11-3; clone_size: -; cdr3_aa: CASSLEAGGPSSYNEQFF; cdr3_nt: TGTGCCAGCAGCTTAGAGGCGGGAGGACCTTCTTCCTACAATGAGCAGTTCTTC
d_call: TRBD2; j_call: TRBJ2-1; v_call: TRBV10-3; clone_size: -; cdr3_aa: CAIKGTSGSSNEQFF; cdr3_nt: TGTGCCATCAAGGGGACTAGCGGGAGTTCTAATGAGCAGTTCTTC
d_call: TRBD2; j_call: TRBJ2-7; v_call: TRBV15; clone_size: -; cdr3_aa: CATSREGLAGGASHEQYF; cdr3_nt: TGTGCCACCAGCAGGGAGGGACTAGCGGGAGGTGCCTCCCACGAGCAGTACTTC
d_call: TRBD2; j_call: TRBJ2-2; v_call: TRBV18; clone_size: -; cdr3_aa: CASSPQREVSGELFF; cdr3_nt: TGTGCCAGCTCACCTCAGCGGGAGGTCTCCGGGGAGCTGTTTTTT
d_call: TRBD2; j_call: TRBJ2-1; v_call: TRBV10-1; clone_size: -; cdr3_aa: CASSESGGSGNEQFF; cdr3_nt: TGCGCCAGCAGTGAGTCGGGCGGGAGTGGGAATGAGCAGTTCTTC
d_call: TRBD2; j_call: TRBJ2-1; v_call: TRBV7-9; clone_size: -; cdr3_aa: CASSLIAGGPGEQFF; cdr3_nt: TGTGCCAGCAGCCTAATAGCGGGAGGGCCGGGTGAGCAGTTCTTC
d_call: TRBD2; j_call: TRBJ2-2; v_call: TRBV7-2; clone_size: once; cdr3_aa: CASSRGGADAGELFF; cdr3_nt: TGTGCCAGCAGCCGGGGGGGCGCGGACGCCGGGGAGCTGTTTTTT
d_call: -; j_call: TRBJ2-2; v_call: TRBV7-9; clone_size: -; cdr3_aa: CASSLAQGGTGELFF; cdr3_nt: TGTGCCAGCAGCTTAGCCCAGGGAGGCACCGGGGAGCTGTTTTTT
d_call: TRBD2; j_call: TRBJ2-7; v_call: TRBV30; clone_size: -; cdr3_aa: CALRSGSSYEQYF; cdr3_nt: TGTGCTCTTCGGAGCGGGAGCTCCTACGAGCAGTACTTC
d_call: TRBD1; j_call: TRBJ1-2; v_call: TRBV6-5; clone_size: -; cdr3_aa: CASIPGQGAGGYTF; cdr3_nt: TGTGCCAGCATCCCGGGACAGGGGGCAGGTGGCTACACCTTC
d_call: TRBD2; j_call: TRBJ2-3; v_call: TRBV24-1; clone_size: -; cdr3_aa: CATSDLPEVAGRDTQYF; cdr3_nt: TGTGCCACCAGTGATTTGCCCGAGGTAGCGGGACGAGATACGCAGTATTTT
d_call: -; j_call: TRBJ1-1; v_call: TRBV6-1; clone_size: few; cdr3_aa: CASSEAQGWTEAFF; cdr3_nt: TGTGCCAGCAGTGAAGCGCAGGGTTGGACTGAAGCTTTCTTT
d_call: TRBD2; j_call: TRBJ2-7; v_call: TRBV6-1; clone_size: -; cdr3_aa: CASSEAGGRSYEQYF; cdr3_nt: TGTGCCAGCAGTGAAGCGGGCGGGAGGAGCTACGAGCAGTACTTC
d_call: TRBD2; j_call: TRBJ2-5; v_call: TRBV3-1/TRBV3-2; clone_size: -; cdr3_aa: CASSLLDAGEKTQYF; cdr3_nt: TGTGCCAGCAGCTTATTGGATGCGGGAGAAAAGACCCAGTACTTC
d_call: TRBD1; j_call: TRBJ1-2; v_call: TRBV27; clone_size: -; cdr3_aa: CASSPRTGAGYGYTF; cdr3_nt: TGTGCCAGCAGTCCCCGGACAGGGGCGGGCTATGGCTACACCTTC
d_call: TRBD2; j_call: TRBJ2-3; v_call: TRBV9; clone_size: -; cdr3_aa: CASSVDGGGSDTQYF; cdr3_nt: TGTGCCAGCAGCGTAGATGGCGGGGGTTCAGATACGCAGTATTTT
d_call: TRBD2; j_call: TRBJ2-3; v_call: TRBV24-1; clone_size: -; cdr3_aa: CATSVVSGRADGGTDTQYF; cdr3_nt: TGTGCCACCAGTGTAGTAAGCGGGAGGGCCGACGGTGGCACAGATACGCAGTATTTT
d_call: TRBD2; j_call: TRBJ2-2; v_call: TRBV7-2; clone_size: -; cdr3_aa: CASSLATSGRGAGELFF; cdr3_nt: TGTGCCAGCAGCTTAGCAACTAGCGGAAGAGGCGCCGGGGAGCTGTTTTTT
d_call: TRBD1; j_call: TRBJ2-1; v_call: TRBV6-1; clone_size: -; cdr3_aa: CASSEALGQGANEQFF; cdr3_nt: TGTGCCAGCAGTGAAGCGCTGGGGCAGGGGGCGAATGAGCAGTTCTTC
d_call: TRBD2; j_call: TRBJ2-3; v_call: TRBV29-1; clone_size: once; cdr3_aa: CSVERGGADTQYF; cdr3_nt: TGCAGCGTTGAACGGGGGGGCGCAGATACGCAGTATTTT
d_call: TRBD1; j_call: TRBJ1-5; v_call: TRBV6-5; clone_size: -; cdr3_aa: CASSPGTGGAQPQHF; cdr3_nt: TGTGCCAGCAGCCCCGGGACAGGGGGCGCTCAGCCCCAGCATTTT
d_call: TRBD2; j_call: TRBJ2-1; v_call: TRBV18; clone_size: -; cdr3_aa: CASSPPSLAGVGSGEQFF; cdr3_nt: TGTGCCAGCTCACCACCCTCCCTAGCGGGAGTCGGCTCTGGGGAGCAGTTCTTC
d_call: TRBD2; j_call: TRBJ2-1; v_call: TRBV7-9; clone_size: once; cdr3_aa: CASSSGLAGARLTGDEQFF; cdr3_nt: TGTGCCAGCAGCTCGGGACTAGCGGGAGCTCGCCTTACGGGGGATGAGCAGTTCTTC
d_call: TRBD2; j_call: TRBJ2-5; v_call: TRBV7-8; clone_size: -; cdr3_aa: CASSPRGGLAGGETQYF; cdr3_nt: TGTGCCAGCAGCCCGAGGGGAGGACTAGCGGGAGGAGAGACCCAGTACTTC
d_call: -; j_call: TRBJ2-3; v_call: TRBV9; clone_size: -; cdr3_aa: CASSVGGRGGTDTQYF; cdr3_nt: TGTGCCAGCAGCGTAGGTGGCAGGGGGGGCACAGATACGCAGTATTTT
d_call: TRBD2; j_call: TRBJ2-3; v_call: TRBV10-3; clone_size: -; cdr3_aa: CAIGPLAGGPDTQYF; cdr3_nt: TGTGCCATCGGGCCCCTTGCGGGAGGCCCCGATACGCAGTATTTT
d_call: TRBD2; j_call: TRBJ2-1; v_call: TRBV6-2/TRBV6-3; clone_size: -; cdr3_aa: CASSYAGEGYNEQFF; cdr3_nt: TGTGCCAGCAGTTACGCGGGAGAGGGTTACAATGAGCAGTTCTTC
d_call: TRBD2; j_call: TRBJ2-7; v_call: TRBV7-6; clone_size: -; cdr3_aa: CASSLLASASGRNEQYF; cdr3_nt: TGTGCCAGCAGCTTATTGGCGTCGGCTAGCGGGAGGAACGAGCAGTACTTC
d_call: -; j_call: TRBJ2-1; v_call: TRBV3-1/TRBV3-2; clone_size: -; cdr3_aa: CASSLRTGEAYNEQFF; cdr3_nt: TGTGCCAGCAGCCTTCGGACGGGGGAAGCCTACAATGAGCAGTTCTTC
d_call: TRBD2; j_call: TRBJ2-1; v_call: TRBV19; clone_size: -; cdr3_aa: CASSSPGLAGGPVNEQFF; cdr3_nt: TGTGCCAGTAGCTCCCCGGGACTAGCGGGAGGGCCTGTGAATGAGCAGTTCTTC
d_call: -; j_call: TRBJ2-1; v_call: TRBV6-5; clone_size: -; cdr3_aa: CASSQPGSSYNEQFF; cdr3_nt: TGTGCCAGCAGCCAGCCGGGGAGCTCCTACAATGAGCAGTTCTTC
d_call: TRBD1; j_call: TRBJ1-6; v_call: TRBV5-6; clone_size: -; cdr3_aa: CASSMDRQGFSPLHF; cdr3_nt: TGTGCCAGCAGCATGGATAGACAGGGGTTTTCACCCCTCCACTTT
d_call: -; j_call: TRBJ1-2; v_call: TRBV27; clone_size: -; cdr3_aa: CASSRRAVDYGYTF; cdr3_nt: TGTGCCAGCAGTCGCAGGGCGGTTGACTATGGCTACACCTTC
d_call: TRBD1; j_call: TRBJ1-4; v_call: TRBV6-5; clone_size: -; cdr3_aa: CASSPQGFAEKLFF; cdr3_nt: TGTGCCAGCAGTCCACAGGGGTTTGCTGAAAAACTGTTTTTT
d_call: -; j_call: TRBJ1-1; v_call: TRBV18; clone_size: -; cdr3_aa: CASSPTLQGSEAFF; cdr3_nt: TGTGCCAGCTCACCTACCTTGCAGGGGTCTGAAGCTTTCTTT
d_call: -; j_call: TRBJ1-1; v_call: TRBV28; clone_size: few; cdr3_aa: CASSLEFRGPRSEAFF; cdr3_nt: TGTGCCAGCAGTTTAGAATTCAGGGGCCCGAGGAGTGAAGCTTTCTTT
d_call: -; j_call: TRBJ2-1; v_call: TRBV12-5; clone_size: -; cdr3_aa: CASGLVGGLSNEQFF; cdr3_nt: TGTGCTAGTGGTTTGGTAGGAGGCCTCTCCAATGAGCAGTTCTTC
d_call: -; j_call: TRBJ2-1; v_call: TRBV11-2; clone_size: -; cdr3_aa: CASSVQGHEQFF; cdr3_nt: TGTGCCAGCAGCGTACAGGGCCATGAGCAGTTCTTC
d_call: -; j_call: TRBJ1-5; v_call: TRBV19; clone_size: few; cdr3_aa: CASSIVPGQLYSNQPQHF; cdr3_nt: TGTGCCAGTAGTATAGTCCCTGGACAACTTTATAGCAATCAGCCCCAGCATTTT
d_call: -; j_call: TRBJ2-7; v_call: TRBV7-2; clone_size: -; cdr3_aa: CASSPRLGSSEQYF; cdr3_nt: TGTGCCAGCAGCCCTCGACTCGGGTCTTCCGAGCAGTACTTC